This entry lists 32 T cell receptor beta chains sequenced from one sample in a study of CD8 T cells in Susac syndrome (dated by TCRdb to about 2019). Library construction relied on the immunoSEQ multiplex PCR assay. RNA was extracted using the RNeasy kit, and roughly 0.45 to 1 microgram was reverse transcribed with random hexamers. Starting from the raw public reads, TCRdb applied fastp trimming at Q25, assembled clones with MiXCR and retained in-frame beta chains. Under each unique CDR3 protein, matching rows form one entry showing the most common genes and DNA. For this sample there are about 300,000 distinct CDR3 sequences; roughly 90% appear just once. The ten largest clones represent roughly 0.17% of the sample. Sequenced: CD8+ T cells from PBMCs. The source of these receptors is a human donor with multiple sclerosis.

This sequence joins TRBV4-3 and TRBJ2-3, with a tentative D call TRBD2 (6 bases). V was cut by 4 bases and J by 5 bases, with 19 bases left in between. The CDR3 length is 16 residues. Germline CDR1 LGHNA, CDR2 YSLEER. The CDR3 DNA is TGCGCCAGCAGCCCAATGTTGGGGGGAGAGGGAGATACGCAGTATTTT. Amino acids: CASSPMLGGEGDTQYF.

The J gene is TRBJ1-5, the V gene TRBV20-1; tentatively, D is TRBD1 (5 bases). V lost 1 base and J lost 5, with 15 bases in between. The CDR3 sequence is 15 residues long. The germline CDR1 and CDR2 sequences are DFQATT and SNEGSKA (reference sequence). CDR3 sequence: CSARARALYDQPQHF. CDR3 nucleotides: TGCAGTGCTAGAGCCAGGGCTTTATACGATCAGCCCCAGCATTTT.

The rearrangement uses TRBV20-1 and TRBJ2-5; the D gene is possibly TRBD2 (5 bases). There are 15 residues in the CDR3. Germline loops: CDR1 DFQATT, CDR2 SNEGSKA (reference sequence). Trimming took off 0 bases at V and 2 bases at J, with 13 bases between the two ends. CDR3 nucleotides: TGCAGTGCTAGAGATTTGAGGGATTTGCAAGAGACCCAGTACTTC. Translated: CSARDLRDLQETQYF.

DNA for the CDR3: TGCAGTGCTAGGGTCTACCGGGGACTAGCGGGGGGGCCCGGAGAGACCCAGTACTTC. Its translation is CSARVYRGLAGGPGETQYF. The chain combines TRBV20-1 with TRBJ2-5; 16 bases align to TRBD2. The ends lost 3 bases at V and 4 bases at J; junction bases unmatched: 14. The CDR3 totals 19 residues. Germline loops: CDR1 DFQATT, CDR2 SNEGSKA (reference sequence).

The chain uses TRBV7-3 and TRBJ2-4; 8 bases line up with TRBD2. There are 14 residues in the CDR3. The germline V gene encodes CDR1 SGHTA and CDR2 FQGTGA. After removal of 8 bases from V and 3 bases from J, the junction contained 6 bases not matched to a gene. The CDR3 spells CASGAGGDKNIQYF. The CDR3 nucleotides are TGTGCCAGCGGCGCGGGGGGAGACAAAAACATTCAGTACTTC.

This clonotype was seen repeatedly, ten times or more. V and J are TRBV13 and TRBJ2-7, with D uncertain. Germline V gene sequence: CDR1 PRHDT, CDR2 FYEKMQ (reference sequence). Trimming removed 1 base at V and 0 bases at J, with 4 bases between. The CDR3 runs to 13 residues. CDR3 in DNA: TGTGCCAGCAGCTTAGCTGGCTCCTACGAGCAGTACTTC. Its protein is CASSLAGSYEQYF.

In DNA form, the CDR3 reads TGTGCCACCAGTGAACAGGGGAAGAATCAGCCCCAGCATTTT. Translated, it gives CATSEQGKNQPQHF. This sequence joins TRBV24-1 and TRBJ1-5, with 7 positions matching TRBD1. The CDR3 runs 14 residues. Trimming took 4 bases from V and 4 from J; bases not matched to a gene: 3. Germline CDR1 and CDR2: KGHDR and SFDVKD.

The chain uses TRBV12-3 or TRBV12-4 and TRBJ1-1; D is unclear. The CDR3 runs to 12 residues. Between the trimmed V and J ends, which lost 5 bases and 4 bases, there was a span of 8 bases. CDR3 sequence (DNA): TGTGCCAGCAGTCCGAGGAGCACTGAAGCTTTCTTT. Its protein product is CASSPRSTEAFF.

The CDR3 spells CASSLIDSSNYGYTF. The CDR3 nucleotides read TGTGCCAGCAGCTTAATTGACAGCTCTAACTATGGCTACACCTTC. The rearrangement joins TRBV7-2 to TRBJ1-2; a possible D gene is TRBD1 (5 bases). V gave up 2 bases and J gave up 0 bases, with 10 bases separating them. Germline V gives CDR1 SGHTA, CDR2 FQGNSA. The CDR3 is 15 amino acids.

The chain carries TRBV3-1 and TRBJ2-5; 9 bases match TRBD1. The CDR3 extends over 15 amino acids. CDR1 and CDR2 (germline): LGHDT, YNNKEL (reference sequence). V shed 1 base, J shed 7 bases, and the junction held 7 bases outside the gene matches. In nucleotides, the CDR3 is TGTGCCAGCAGCCAAGCTGGGACAGGGTACGCGACCCAGTACTTC. Protein sequence: CASSQAGTGYATQYF.

The J gene is TRBJ2-7, the V gene TRBV28, with D possibly being TRBD1 or TRBD2 (5 bases each). CDR3 length: 14 amino acids. V shed 6 bases and J shed 1 base, with 13 bases lying between them. CDR1 and CDR2 (germline): MDHEN, SYDVKM. The CDR3 coding sequence is TGTGCCAGCAGCGGGAAGGGGTCGTCCTACGAGCAGTACTTC. This sequence encodes CASSGKGSSYEQYF.

With respect to this clonotype: One junction end disagrees with the germline gene, perhaps due to a read error. The chain is built from TRBV12-3 or TRBV12-4 and TRBJ2-3; TRBD2 matches 10 bases. The CDR3 is 14 amino acids. The CDR3 here is CASSLAGVLDTQYF. The CDR3 nucleotides are TGTGCCAGCAGTCTAGCGGGAGTTTTAGATACGCAGTATTTT.

This sequence joins TRBV29-1 and TRBJ2-3; TRBD2 matches 10 bases. With V trimmed by 3 bases and J by 6 bases, 12 bases remained unmatched. Germline CDR1 SQVTM, CDR2 ANQGSEA. The CDR3 runs 16 residues. The CDR3: CSVEDNPSGSVDTQYF. The DNA of the CDR3 is TGCAGCGTTGAGGATAATCCTAGCGGGAGTGTGGATACGCAGTATTTT.

The V call is TRBV7-8, the J call TRBJ2-1; TRBD2 is a possible D gene (6 bases). The CDR3 totals 16 residues. Trimming took off 0 bases at V and 7 bases at J, with 16 bases between the two ends. In germline, CDR1 is SGHVS, CDR2 FQNEAQ. The CDR3: CASSLAGREMGNEQFF. CDR3 nucleotides: TGTGCCAGCAGCTTAGCGGGGCGGGAAATGGGGAATGAGCAGTTCTTC.

The chain carries TRBV11-2 and TRBJ1-5, with TRBD1 matching 7 bases. Germline V gives CDR1 SGHAT, CDR2 FQNNGV. V was clipped by 6 bases and J by 5 bases; unmatched bases: 7. The CDR3 runs 14 residues. CDR3 coding DNA: TGTGCCAGCAGTCGGACAGGCCTTGATCAGCCCCAGCATTTT. This gives the protein CASSRTGLDQPQHF.

This rearrangement joins TRBV10-3 to TRBJ2-1; D is perhaps TRBD2 (5 bases). The CDR3 runs 16 residues. The germline V and J ends were trimmed by 0 bases and 4 bases, with 13 bases remaining between them. Germline CDR1 reads ENHRY; CDR2 reads SYGVKD. CDR3 amino acids: CAISESDRDIYNEQFF. The CDR3 region has the DNA TGTGCCATCAGTGAGTCGGACCGGGATATTTACAATGAGCAGTTCTTC.

The sample holds one count of this clonotype. A much larger clone lies one base from this, so it may be a read error. A read error is likely, as this CDR3 ends without the conserved phenylalanine or tryptophan. V is TRBV7-2 and J is TRBJ1-1; D unresolved. The CDR3 covers 11 residues. Looked up from germline, CDR1 is SGHTA and CDR2 is FQGNSA. Between the trimmed V and J ends, which lost 4 bases and 1 base, there was a span of 1 base. CDR3 coding DNA: TGTGCCAGCAGCTGGAACACTGAAGCTTTCCTT. Translated, it gives CASSWNTEAFL.

The J gene is TRBJ2-7, the V gene TRBV5-4; 7 bases fit TRBD2. The CDR3 extends over 15 amino acids. The V gene's germline CDR1 is SGHNT and CDR2 YYREEE (reference sequence). V trimming: 5 bases; J trimming: 5 bases; junction bases outside the gene matches: 13. CDR3 in DNA: TGTGCCAGCAGAAAAGAGTTCGGGGGGTTGAACGAGCAGTACTTC. Translation gives CASRKEFGGLNEQYF.

The V gene is TRBV7-9, the J gene TRBJ2-7; possible D gene TRBD1, 5 bases. The CDR3 is 13 amino acids. V was cut by 5 bases and J by 5 bases, with 13 bases left in between. The germline CDR1 and CDR2 sequences are SEHNR and FQNEAQ (reference sequence). CDR3 amino acids: CASSPTVRDEQYF. The CDR3 DNA follows: TGTGCCAGCAGCCCGACGGTCAGGGACGAGCAGTACTTC.

This sequence joins TRBV1 and TRBJ2-5; TRBD1 is the table's D call and was not checked against the DNA. TRBV1 is a pseudogene locus. The CDR3 spans 17 residues. The CDR3 loop reads CTSSQAVPRDRPETQYF. The CDR3, as DNA: TGCACCAGCAGCCAAGCCGTTCCCCGGGACCGCCCAGAGACCCAGTACTTC.

In nucleotides, the CDR3 is TGCGCCAGCAGCTTTATCACGAACACTGAAGCTTTCTTT. It yields the protein CASSFITNTEAFF. The rearrangement links TRBV5-1 to TRBJ1-1; unclear D gene. The CDR3 is 13 residues long. Trimming shortened V by 2 bases and J by 1 base, and 6 bases separated the two germline ends. CDR1 SGHRS and CDR2 YFSETQ come from the germline V gene.

The chain is built from TRBV6-5 and TRBJ2-2; 8 bases match TRBD1. Germline V gene data show CDR1 as MNHEY and CDR2 as SVGAGI. J was trimmed by 6 bases and V by 6 bases; bases with no gene match: 3. The CDR3 sequence is 13 residues long. The CDR3 DNA reads TGTGCCAGCAGAACAGGGGGGTCCGGGGAGCTGTTTTTT. Translation gives CASRTGGSGELFF.

The chain uses TRBV27 and TRBJ1-2, with 10 bases aligning to TRBD1. The CDR3 is made up of 14 amino acids. CDR1 and CDR2 (germline): MNHEY, SMNVEV (reference sequence). J was trimmed by 2 bases and V by 4 bases; bases with no gene match: 1. The CDR3 region is CASSSTGGNYGYTF. The CDR3 DNA reads TGTGCCAGCAGTTCGACAGGGGGCAACTATGGCTACACCTTC.

This sequence joins TRBV28 and TRBJ2-7; D possibly corresponds to TRBD1 (6 bases). The germline CDR1 and CDR2 sequences are MDHEN and SYDVKM. The CDR3 is 15 amino acids. With 6 bases removed from V and 3 bases from J, the gap between germline ends came to 18 bases. In DNA form, the CDR3 reads TGTGCCAGCAGATCAGCAGGGGCAAAAGGCTACGAGCAGTACTTC. Encoded protein: CASRSAGAKGYEQYF.

This chain uses TRBV30 with TRBJ1-4; 9 bases fit TRBD1. Germline loops: CDR1 GTSNPN, CDR2 SVGIG (reference sequence). V lost 2 bases to trimming and J lost 7 bases; unmatched junction nucleotides: 5. CDR3 length: 14 amino acids. The CDR3 bases are TGTGCCTGGAGTTCAGGGACAGGGAGTGAAAAACTGTTTTTT. Its translation: CAWSSGTGSEKLFF.

This chain connects TRBV19 to TRBJ1-2; D is uncertain. Germline CDR1 LNHDA, CDR2 SQIVND (reference sequence). The CDR3 runs 12 residues. Deletions cut 3 bases from V and 6 bases from J, with 8 bases between. CDR3 sequence reads: CASSIRIHGYTF. In DNA, the CDR3 is TGTGCCAGTAGTATCAGGATCCATGGCTACACCTTC. The variable domain in full, completed from reference TRBV19 and TRBJ1-2, reads DGGITQSPKYLFRKEGQNVTLSCEQNLNHDAMYWYRQDPGQGLRLIYYSQIVNDFQKGDIAEGYSVSREKKESFPLTVTSAQKNPTAFYLCASSIRIHGYTFGSGTRLTVV.

This rearrangement joins TRBV20-1 to TRBJ2-5; 9 bases fit TRBD2. Germline-derived CDR1 and CDR2 are DFQATT and SNEGSKA (reference sequence). The CDR3 has 16 residues. Germline trimming cut 0 bases from V and 7 bases from J; bases unmatched to any gene: 12. The CDR3, as DNA: TGCAGTGCTAGAGATGCGAGACTAGCGGTGCATTCGACCCAGTACTTC. This gives the protein CSARDARLAVHSTQYF.

This clonotype was seen a few times. V and J are TRBV2 and TRBJ2-7; D is unclear. The CDR3 contains 11 residues. V was trimmed by 7 bases and J by 5 bases, leaving 9 bases between them. The germline gives CDR1 SNHLY, CDR2 FYNNEI. Here the CDR3 reads CASTKGNEQYF. DNA of the CDR3: TGTGCCAGCACAAAGGGTAACGAGCAGTACTTC.

The chain joins TRBV27 to TRBJ2-1; D possibly uses TRBD1 or TRBD2 (6 bases each). CDR1 MNHEY and CDR2 SMNVEV come from the germline V gene (reference sequence). The V end lost 6 bases, the J end lost 7 bases, and 16 bases lay between the germline ends. CDR3 length: 14 amino acids. The CDR3: CASSIRGGRNEQFF. CDR3 DNA sequence: TGTGCCAGCAGCATCAGAGGGGGGCGGAATGAGCAGTTCTTC.

The CDR3 nucleotides are TGTGCCAGCAGTGTATGGAGACGCACTGAAGCTTTCTTT. This sequence encodes CASSVWRRTEAFF. This chain connects TRBV2 to TRBJ1-1; D is unclear. The V gene lost 4 bases and the J gene lost 4 bases, with 10 bases spanning the gap. This CDR3 is built from 13 residues. Germline V CDR1 and CDR2: SNHLY, FYNNEI. The variable domain in full, with the rest retrieved from reference TRBV2 and TRBJ1-1, is EPEVTQTPSHQVTQMGQEVILRCVPISNHLYFYWYRQILGQKVEFLVSFYNNEISEKSEIFDDQFSVERPDGSNFTLKIRSTKLEDSAMYFCASSVWRRTEAFFGQGTRLTVV.

V is TRBV28 and J is TRBJ1-4; D unclear. V shed 1 base and J shed 0 bases, with 6 bases lying between them. The CDR3 runs to 15 residues. Germline CDR1 is MDHEN and CDR2 is SYDVKM. The CDR3: CASSLLAATNEKLFF. The CDR3 DNA reads TGTGCCAGCAGTTTATTGGCCGCAACTAATGAAAAACTGTTTTTT.

The chain recombines TRBV4-3 with TRBJ2-1; a possible D gene is TRBD2 (6 bases). V shed 0 bases and J shed 3 bases, with 21 bases lying between them. The CDR3 spans 19 residues. Per the germline V gene, CDR1 is LGHNA and CDR2 is YSLEER. Here the CDR3 DNA reads TGCGCCAGCAGCCAAGACCCAGGGATTCGGGGGTCGGGCTACAATGAGCAGTTCTTC. Translation gives CASSQDPGIRGSGYNEQFF.